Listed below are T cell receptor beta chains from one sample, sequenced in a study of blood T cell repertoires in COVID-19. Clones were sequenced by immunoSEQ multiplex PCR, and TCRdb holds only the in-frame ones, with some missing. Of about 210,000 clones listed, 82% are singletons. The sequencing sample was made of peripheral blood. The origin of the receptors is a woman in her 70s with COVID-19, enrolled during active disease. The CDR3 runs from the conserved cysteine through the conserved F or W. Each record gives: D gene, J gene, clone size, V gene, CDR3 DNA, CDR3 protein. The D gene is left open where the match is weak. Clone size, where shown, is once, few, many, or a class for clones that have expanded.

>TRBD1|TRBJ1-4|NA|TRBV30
TGTGCCTCGCTACAGGGGGCAGGTGAAAAACTGTTTTTT
CASLQGAGEKLFF
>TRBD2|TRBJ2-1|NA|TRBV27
TGTGCCAGCAGTTTGCGGGAGGGGGATGAGCAGTTCTTC
CASSLREGDEQFF
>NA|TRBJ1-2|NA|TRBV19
TGTGCCAGTAGTATAGATTGGCAGAAAGGCTACACCTTC
CASSIDWQKGYTF
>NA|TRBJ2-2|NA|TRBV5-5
TGTGCCAGCAGCTTTAACGTAGCGGTCGCGAACACCGGGGAGCTGTTTTTT
CASSFNVAVANTGELFF
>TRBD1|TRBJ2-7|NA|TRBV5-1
TGCGCCAGCAGCCTGCTCCCGCCGGGACAGGGGCCCCCAGCGACCTACGAGCAGTACTTC
CASSLLPPGQGPPATYEQYF
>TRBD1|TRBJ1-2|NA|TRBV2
TGTGCCAGCATAGGGGACAGTTATGGCTACACCTTC
CASIGDSYGYTF
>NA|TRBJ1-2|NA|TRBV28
NA
CASSSGQGGYTF
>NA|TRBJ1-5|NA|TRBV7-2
TGTGCCAGCAGCTTGATTACAGGGTACCCCAATCAGCCCCAGCATTTT
CASSLITGYPNQPQHF
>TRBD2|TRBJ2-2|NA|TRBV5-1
TGCGCCAGCAGCTTAACGGCGGGAGGGCCCGGGGAGCTGTTTTTT
CASSLTAGGPGELFF
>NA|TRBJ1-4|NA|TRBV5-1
TGCGCCAGCAGAATCCAGGGAAACAGTGAAAAACTGTTTTTT
CASRIQGNSEKLFF
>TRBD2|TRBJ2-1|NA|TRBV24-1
TGTGCCACCAATCCGACTAGCGGGAGAGCCAATGAGCAGTTCTTC
CATNPTSGRANEQFF
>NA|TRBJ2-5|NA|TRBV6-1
TGTGCCAGCAGTGAACCCTTTTCTTCCGAGACCCAGTACTTC
CASSEPFSSETQYF
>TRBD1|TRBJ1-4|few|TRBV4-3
TGCGCCAGCAGCCCCTCAGTGACAGGGGGGGTTGGAAAACTGTTTTTT
CASSPSVTGGVGKLFF
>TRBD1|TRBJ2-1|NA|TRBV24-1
TGTGCCACCAGTGATCCCGCCGGGACAGGGGGATATGAGCAGTTCTTC
CATSDPAGTGGYEQFF
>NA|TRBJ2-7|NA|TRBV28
TGTGCCAGCAGTATGGCAGGGAAAACTCACGAGCAGTACTTC
CASSMAGKTHEQYF